Described below is a single T cell receptor (beta chain) sequence and its context. The antigen is undetermined. Using immunoSEQ multiplex PCR, the repertoire was profiled, and TCRdb retains in-frame clones only, with some absent. The sample carries 140,000 to 150,000 clones, about nine tenths recorded once. CDR3 length: 12 amino acids. Germline loops: CDR1 KGHDR, CDR2 SFDVKD. V was pared by 4 bases and J by 7 bases, with 8 bases between. The record originates from a study of T cell responses to AZD1222 COVID-19 vaccine. Timing groups of about 4 and about 12 weeks for second doses were pooled. General study results and limits: Spike-specific TCR breadth and depth were elevated following two AZD1222 doses.

The receptor's source is an adult who received the AZD1222 COVID-19 vaccine. The chain has TRBV24-1 and TRBJ2-3, with D hard to call. The starting material was peripheral blood, obtained 28 days after the second AZD1222 dose. The CDR3: CATSDRRHTQYF. CDR3 DNA: TGTGCCACCAGTGACCGACGGCATACGCAGTATTTT.